Shown below are 10 T cell receptor beta chains from a single sample sequenced in a study of immune evolution from preneoplasia to lung adenocarcinoma. The assay was immunoSEQ multiplex PCR, and TCRdb's table has in-frame clones only and misses some. This table has around 40,000 clones, more than 60% appearing once. The sequencing input was FFPE invasive lung adenocarcinoma tissue. The receptors here all came from a person between 55 and 69 years old with lung adenocarcinoma.

The chain has TRBV7-6 and TRBJ2-5; D remains ambiguous. The CDR3 extends over 12 amino acids. V was pared by 1 base and J by 5 bases, with 5 bases between. Germline CDR1 is SGHVS and CDR2 is FNYEAQ. Written as DNA, the CDR3 is TGTGCCAGCAGCTTAGTTTTCGAGACCCAGTACTTC. The encoded protein is CASSLVFETQYF.

For this clone: In the same sample, other DNA sequences code for this CDR3. This CDR3 is CASSLGQLNTEAFF. The DNA for the CDR3 is TGTGCCAGCAGCTTAGGGCAGCTGAACACTGAAGCTTTCTTT. V usage is TRBV11-3 and J usage is TRBJ1-1, with unresolved D. CDR3 size: 14 residues. The germline V and J ends were trimmed by 1 base and 0 bases, with 6 bases remaining between them. CDR1 and CDR2 (germline): SGHNT, YENEEA.

The gene calls are TRBV4-1 and TRBJ1-5; D call uncertain. Germline V gene lookup returns CDR1 MGHRA and CDR2 YSYEKL. V lost 0 bases, J lost 5 bases, and 14 bases lay in between. CDR3 length equals 16 residues. CDR3 nucleotide sequence: TGCGCCAGCAGCCAAGACCCTGCAGCCGAATATCAGCCCCAGCATTTT. Translating it yields CASSQDPAAEYQPQHF.

J is TRBJ2-3 and V is TRBV10-3, with TRBD1 matching 7 bases. The trim removed 7 bases at V and 0 bases at J, leaving 7 bases unmatched. This CDR3 has 15 residues. Germline loops: CDR1 ENHRY, CDR2 SYGVKD. The CDR3 DNA reads as TGTGCCATCAAGAATACAGGGGATAGCACAGATACGCAGTATTTT. It codes for CAIKNTGDSTDTQYF.

A word on this clone: Other DNA sequences from this sample encode an identical CDR3 as well. CDR3 coding DNA: TGTGCCAGCTCACCACCGGTCGTAGCCTATGGCTACACCTTC. This codes for CASSPPVVAYGYTF. V gene TRBV18 combines with J gene TRBJ1-2; D unclear. The CDR3 totals 14 residues. Trimming shortened V by 0 bases and J by 4 bases, and 9 bases separated the two germline ends. CDR1 and CDR2 from the germline V gene are KGHSH and LQKENI.

The gene calls are TRBV13 and TRBJ2-7, with D hard to call. CDR3 length equals 14 residues. The germline V gene has CDR1 PRHDT and CDR2 FYEKMQ (reference sequence). The V gene lost 1 base and the J gene lost 4 bases, with 11 bases spanning the gap. The CDR3 loop is CASSLDGTAYEQYF. CDR3 in DNA: TGTGCCAGCAGCTTAGACGGCACGGCGTACGAGCAGTACTTC. Drawing the rest from reference TRBV13 and TRBJ2-7, the complete variable domain is AAGVIQSPRHLIKEKRETATLKCYPIPRHDTVYWYQQGPGQDPQFLISFYEKMQSDKGSIPDRFSAQQFSDYHSELNMSSLELGDSALYFCASSLDGTAYEQYFGPGTRLTVT.

This chain links TRBV18 with TRBJ2-7; D unresolved. V lost 1 base, J lost 0 bases, and 16 bases lay in between. CDR1 and CDR2 from the germline V gene are KGHSH and LQKENI. The CDR3 sequence is 17 residues long. The CDR3: CASSPLPPFLSSYEQYF. CDR3 bases: TGTGCCAGCTCACCACTGCCACCGTTCTTGAGCTCCTACGAGCAGTACTTC.

J is TRBJ2-7 and V is TRBV27, with 7 bases aligning to TRBD2. Germline V lookup: CDR1 MNHEY, CDR2 SMNVEV (reference sequence). The CDR3 covers 14 residues. The trim removed 5 bases at V and 1 base at J, leaving 5 bases unmatched. Here the CDR3 DNA reads TGTGCCAGCAGTACTAGCGCCGGTTCCTACGAGCAGTACTTC. The encoded protein is CASSTSAGSYEQYF.

The rearrangement joins TRBV5-6 to TRBJ2-7; possible D gene TRBD2, 5 bases. The CDR3 contains 14 residues. Trimming pared 0 bases from V and 6 bases from J, leaving 13 bases between. Germline V lookup: CDR1 SGHDT, CDR2 YYEEEE. The CDR3 region is CASSLEIRGSEQYF. The CDR3 DNA follows: TGTGCCAGCAGCTTGGAAATCCGGGGATCCGAGCAGTACTTC.

This chain links TRBV28 with TRBJ1-3; TRBD1 matches 7 bases. V lost 5 bases, J lost 0 bases, and 10 bases stayed unmatched. Per the germline V gene, CDR1 is MDHEN and CDR2 is SYDVKM. The CDR3 is 17 amino acids. The CDR3 is CASSTPGQPNSGNTIYF. CDR3 coding DNA: TGTGCCAGCAGTACTCCGGGACAGCCAAACTCTGGAAACACCATATATTTT.